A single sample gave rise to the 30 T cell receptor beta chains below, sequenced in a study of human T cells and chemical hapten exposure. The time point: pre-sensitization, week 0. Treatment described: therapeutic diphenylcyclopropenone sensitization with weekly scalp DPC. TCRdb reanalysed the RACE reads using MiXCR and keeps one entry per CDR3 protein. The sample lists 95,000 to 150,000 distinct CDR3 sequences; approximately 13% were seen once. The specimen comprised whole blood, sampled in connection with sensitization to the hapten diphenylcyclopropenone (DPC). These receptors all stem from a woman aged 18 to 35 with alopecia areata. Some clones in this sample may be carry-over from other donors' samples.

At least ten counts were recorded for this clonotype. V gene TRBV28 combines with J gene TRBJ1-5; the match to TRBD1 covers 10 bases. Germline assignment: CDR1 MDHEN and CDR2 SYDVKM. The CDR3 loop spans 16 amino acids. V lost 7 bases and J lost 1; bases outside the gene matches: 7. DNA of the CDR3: TGTGCCAGCACCCCAGGGGACAGGGGCAGCAATCAGCCCCAGCATTTT. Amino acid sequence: CASTPGDRGSNQPQHF.

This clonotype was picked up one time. The CDR3 coding sequence is TGCAGTGCCACGAGGGACGGAGCCACTGAAGCTTTCTTT. Encoded protein: CSATRDGATEAFF. This chain uses TRBV20-1 with TRBJ1-1; D is possibly TRBD1 (5 bases). Trimming shortened V by 6 bases and J by 4 bases, and 15 bases separated the two germline ends. In germline, CDR1 is DFQATT, CDR2 SNEGSKA (reference sequence). The CDR3 runs 13 residues.

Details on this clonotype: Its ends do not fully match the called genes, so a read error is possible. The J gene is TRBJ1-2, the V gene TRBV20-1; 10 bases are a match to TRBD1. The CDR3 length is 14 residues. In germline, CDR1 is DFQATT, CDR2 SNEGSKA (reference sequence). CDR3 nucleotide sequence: TGCAATGCTAGCCACGGGACAGGGGCCTATGGCTACACCTTC. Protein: CNASHGTGAYGYTF.

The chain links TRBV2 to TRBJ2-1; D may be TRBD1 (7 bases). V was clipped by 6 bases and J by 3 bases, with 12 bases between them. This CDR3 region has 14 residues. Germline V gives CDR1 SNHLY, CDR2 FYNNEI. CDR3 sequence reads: CASRGGQNYNEQFF. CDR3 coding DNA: TGTGCCAGCAGGGGGGGACAGAACTACAATGAGCAGTTCTTC.

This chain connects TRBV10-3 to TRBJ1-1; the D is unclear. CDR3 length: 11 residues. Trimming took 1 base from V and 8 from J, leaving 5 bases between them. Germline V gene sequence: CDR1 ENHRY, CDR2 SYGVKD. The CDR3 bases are TGTGCCATCAGTGAGTTGGGAGAAGCTTTCTTT. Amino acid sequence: CAISELGEAFF.

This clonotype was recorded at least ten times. The CDR3 sequence: CASSLANPGARAFF. In DNA, the CDR3 is TGTGCCAGCAGCTTAGCGAATCCGGGGGCTAGAGCTTTCTTT. The gene calls are TRBV7-6 and TRBJ1-1, with D perhaps matching TRBD1 (6 bases). Deletions cut 0 bases from V and 10 bases from J, with 15 bases between. Germline V lookup: CDR1 SGHVS, CDR2 FNYEAQ. The CDR3 is 14 residues long.

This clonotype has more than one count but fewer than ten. This CDR3 is CASSLSADSPLHF. In DNA form, the CDR3 reads TGTGCCAGCAGTTTATCGGCAGATTCACCCCTCCACTTT. The V gene is TRBV12-3 or TRBV12-4, the J gene TRBJ1-6; D is undetermined. Trimming shortened V by 2 bases and J by 8 bases, and 7 bases separated the two germline ends. The CDR3 runs 13 residues.

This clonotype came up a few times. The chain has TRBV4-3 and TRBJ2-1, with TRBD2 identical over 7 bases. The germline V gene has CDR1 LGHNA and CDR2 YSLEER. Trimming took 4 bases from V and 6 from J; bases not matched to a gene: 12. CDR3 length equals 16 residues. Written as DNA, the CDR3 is TGCGCCAGCAGCCCCGAACCCGGGGGAGGGGCCAATGAGCAGTTCTTC. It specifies CASSPEPGGGANEQFF.

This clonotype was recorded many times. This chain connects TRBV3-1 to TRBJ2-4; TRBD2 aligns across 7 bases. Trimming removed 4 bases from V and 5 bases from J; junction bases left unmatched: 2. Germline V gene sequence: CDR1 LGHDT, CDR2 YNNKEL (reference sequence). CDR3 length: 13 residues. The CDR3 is CASSRGRENIQYF. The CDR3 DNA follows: TGTGCCAGCAGCCGGGGGAGGGAAAACATTCAGTACTTC.

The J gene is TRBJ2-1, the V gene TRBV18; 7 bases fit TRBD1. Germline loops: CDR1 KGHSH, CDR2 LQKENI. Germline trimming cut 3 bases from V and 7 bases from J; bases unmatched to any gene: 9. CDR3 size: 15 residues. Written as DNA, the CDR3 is TGTGCCAGCTCACCTCAAAAACAGGGGCTGAATGAGCAGTTCTTC. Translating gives CASSPQKQGLNEQFF.

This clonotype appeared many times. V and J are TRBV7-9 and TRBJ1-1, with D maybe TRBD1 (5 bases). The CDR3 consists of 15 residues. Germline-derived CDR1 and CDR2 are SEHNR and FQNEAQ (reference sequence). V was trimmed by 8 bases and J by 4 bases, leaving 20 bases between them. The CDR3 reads CASQKDTALGTEAFF. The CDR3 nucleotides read TGTGCCAGCCAAAAGGACACGGCTCTCGGCACTGAAGCTTTCTTT.

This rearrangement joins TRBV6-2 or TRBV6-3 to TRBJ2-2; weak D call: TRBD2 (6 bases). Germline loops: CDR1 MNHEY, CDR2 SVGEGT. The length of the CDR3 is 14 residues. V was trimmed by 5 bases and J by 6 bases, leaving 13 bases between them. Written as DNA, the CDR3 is TGTGCCAGCAGTGGGGGGATCTTCGCCGGGGAGCTGTTTTTT. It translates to CASSGGIFAGELFF.

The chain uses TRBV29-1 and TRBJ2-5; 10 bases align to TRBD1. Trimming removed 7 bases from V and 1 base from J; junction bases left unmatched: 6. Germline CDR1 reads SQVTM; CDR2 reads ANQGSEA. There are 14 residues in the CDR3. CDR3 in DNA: TGCAGCGCCGGACAGGGGGGGGCCCAAGAGACCCAGTACTTC. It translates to CSAGQGGAQETQYF.

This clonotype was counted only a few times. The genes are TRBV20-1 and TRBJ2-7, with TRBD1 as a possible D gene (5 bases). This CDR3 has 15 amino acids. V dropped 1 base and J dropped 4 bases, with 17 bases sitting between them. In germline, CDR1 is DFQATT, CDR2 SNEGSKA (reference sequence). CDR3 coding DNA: TGCAGTGCTAGAGTCGACGCAGGGAACCTTTACGAGCAGTACTTC. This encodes CSARVDAGNLYEQYF.

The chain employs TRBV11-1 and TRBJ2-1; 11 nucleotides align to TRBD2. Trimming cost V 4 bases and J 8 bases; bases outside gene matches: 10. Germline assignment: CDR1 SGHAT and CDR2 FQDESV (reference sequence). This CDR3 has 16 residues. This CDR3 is CASSSRTSGGRDEQFF. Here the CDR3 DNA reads TGTGCCAGCAGCTCCCGCACTAGCGGGGGAAGGGATGAGCAGTTCTTC.

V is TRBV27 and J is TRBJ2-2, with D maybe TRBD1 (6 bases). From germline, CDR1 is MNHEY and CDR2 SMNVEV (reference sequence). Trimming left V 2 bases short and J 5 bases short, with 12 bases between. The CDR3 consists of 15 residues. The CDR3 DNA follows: TGTGCCAGCAGTTTACTACAGGGTGGTACCGGGGAGCTGTTTTTT. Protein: CASSLLQGGTGELFF.

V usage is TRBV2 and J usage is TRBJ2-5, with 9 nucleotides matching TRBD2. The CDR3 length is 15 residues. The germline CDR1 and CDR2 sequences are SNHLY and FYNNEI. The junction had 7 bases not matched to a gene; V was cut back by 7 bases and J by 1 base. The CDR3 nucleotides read TGTGCCAGCAAGGATTTAGCGGGGGCCCAAGAGACCCAGTACTTC. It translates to CASKDLAGAQETQYF.

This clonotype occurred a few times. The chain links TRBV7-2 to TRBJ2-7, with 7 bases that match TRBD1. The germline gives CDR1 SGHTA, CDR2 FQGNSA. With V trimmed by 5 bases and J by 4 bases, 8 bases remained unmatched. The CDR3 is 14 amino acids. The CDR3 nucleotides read TGTGCCAGCAGCCCCGGGACAGTGAAGTACGAGCAGTACTTC. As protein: CASSPGTVKYEQYF. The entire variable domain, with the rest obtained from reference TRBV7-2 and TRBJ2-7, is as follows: GAGVSQSPSNKVTEKGKDVELRCDPISGHTALYWYRQSLGQGLEFLIYFQGNSAPDKSGLPSDRFSAERTGGSVSTLTIQRTQQEDSAVYLCASSPGTVKYEQYFGPGTRLTVT.

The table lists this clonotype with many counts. The CDR3 loop is CASSLWPTAEAFF. The CDR3 DNA reads TGTGCCAGCAGTTTATGGCCGACAGCTGAAGCTTTCTTT. The chain is built from TRBV27 and TRBJ1-1; tentative D call: TRBD1 (5 bases). Trimming took 1 base from V and 6 from J, leaving 9 bases between them. The CDR3 is 13 residues long. Germline V gene data show CDR1 as MNHEY and CDR2 as SMNVEV (reference sequence).

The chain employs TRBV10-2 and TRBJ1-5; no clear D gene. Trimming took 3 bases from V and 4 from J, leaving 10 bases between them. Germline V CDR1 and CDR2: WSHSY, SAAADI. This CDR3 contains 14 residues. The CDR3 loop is CASSESGVNQPQHF. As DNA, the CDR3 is TGCGCCAGCAGTGAATCCGGGGTTAATCAGCCCCAGCATTTT.

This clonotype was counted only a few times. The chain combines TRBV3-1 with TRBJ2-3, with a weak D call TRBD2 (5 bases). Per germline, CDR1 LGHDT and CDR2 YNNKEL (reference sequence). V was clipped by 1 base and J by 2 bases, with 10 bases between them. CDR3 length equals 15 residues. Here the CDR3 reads CASSQGAGSTDTQYF. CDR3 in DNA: TGTGCCAGCAGCCAAGGGGCGGGCTCCACAGATACGCAGTATTTT.

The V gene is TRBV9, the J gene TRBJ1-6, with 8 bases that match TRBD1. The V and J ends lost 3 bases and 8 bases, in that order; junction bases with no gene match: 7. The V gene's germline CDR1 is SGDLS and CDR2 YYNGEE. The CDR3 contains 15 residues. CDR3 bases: TGTGCCAGCAGCGAACAGGGGGACAAGCATTCACCCCTCCACTTT. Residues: CASSEQGDKHSPLHF.

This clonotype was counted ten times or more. The CDR3 region has the DNA TGTGCCAGCTCACCGATGGGACAGGGAACAGATACGCAGTATTTT. It yields the protein CASSPMGQGTDTQYF. The rearrangement joins TRBV18 to TRBJ2-3, with TRBD1 matching 9 bases. The CDR3 covers 15 residues. The V gene's germline CDR1 is KGHSH and CDR2 LQKENI. V shed 3 bases and J 3 bases; nucleotides not matched to a gene: 4.

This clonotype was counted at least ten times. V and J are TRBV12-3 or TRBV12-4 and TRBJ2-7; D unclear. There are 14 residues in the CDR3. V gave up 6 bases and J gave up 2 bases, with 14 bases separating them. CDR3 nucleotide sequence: TGTGCCAGCAGCCCTAGGCCGGATCCCTACGAGCAGTACTTC. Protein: CASSPRPDPYEQYF.

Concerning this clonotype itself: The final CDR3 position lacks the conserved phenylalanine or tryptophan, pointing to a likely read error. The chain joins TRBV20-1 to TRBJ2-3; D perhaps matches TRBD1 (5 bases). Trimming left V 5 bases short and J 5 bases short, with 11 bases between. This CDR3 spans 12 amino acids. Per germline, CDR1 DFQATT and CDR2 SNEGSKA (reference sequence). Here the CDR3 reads CSALLGVDTQYL. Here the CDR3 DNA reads TGCAGTGCTCTTTTAGGGGTAGATACGCAGTATCTT.

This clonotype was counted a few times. The CDR3 protein is CASSLGRKKFF. The CDR3 nucleotides read TGTGCCAGCAGTCTCGGTAGGAAGAAGTTTTTT. The rearrangement uses TRBV28 and TRBJ1-4; the D is unclear. In germline, CDR1 is MDHEN, CDR2 SYDVKM. The CDR3 sequence is 11 residues long. Trimming removed 5 bases at V and 16 bases at J, with 14 bases between.

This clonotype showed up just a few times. The CDR3 reads CASIPRNRLVYSNQPQHF. In DNA, the CDR3 is TGTGCCAGCATCCCCAGGAATCGTCTCGTCTATAGCAATCAGCCCCAGCATTTT. V is TRBV28 and J is TRBJ1-5; D unclear. Germline V CDR1 and CDR2: MDHEN, SYDVKM. V shed 7 bases and J shed 0 bases, with 22 bases lying between them. CDR3 length equals 18 residues.

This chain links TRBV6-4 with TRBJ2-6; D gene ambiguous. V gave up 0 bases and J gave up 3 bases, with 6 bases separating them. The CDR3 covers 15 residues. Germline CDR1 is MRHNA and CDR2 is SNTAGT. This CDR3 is CASSDSKSGANVLTF. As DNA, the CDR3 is TGTGCCAGCAGTGACTCCAAGAGTGGGGCCAACGTCCTGACTTTC.

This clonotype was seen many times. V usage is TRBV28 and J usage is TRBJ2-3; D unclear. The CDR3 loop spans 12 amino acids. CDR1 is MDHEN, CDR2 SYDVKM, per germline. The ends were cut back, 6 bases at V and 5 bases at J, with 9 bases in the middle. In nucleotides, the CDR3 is TGTGCCAGCAGCACACAGAGAGATACGCAGTATTTT. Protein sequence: CASSTQRDTQYF.

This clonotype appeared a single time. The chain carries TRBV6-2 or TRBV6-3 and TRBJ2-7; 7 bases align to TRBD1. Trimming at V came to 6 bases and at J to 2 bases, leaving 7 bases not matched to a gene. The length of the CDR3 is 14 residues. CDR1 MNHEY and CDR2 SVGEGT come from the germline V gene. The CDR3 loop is CASSQGGKTYEQYF. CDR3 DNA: TGTGCCAGCAGCCAAGGGGGCAAAACCTACGAGCAGTACTTC.